Listed below are T cell receptor beta chains from one sample, sequenced in a study of beta chain features in type 1 diabetes. Here immunoSEQ multiplex PCR was the method, and the copy in TCRdb shows in-frame clones only, minus some. The data contain just over 450,000 clones, roughly 30% of them seen just once; the ten biggest clones take up around 0.065%. The sequenced sample consisted of naive CD4+ T cells from blood. These TCRs come from a man between 18 and 29 years old in good health. Both conserved end residues are part of each CDR3. Each record gives: J gene, clone size, D gene, V gene, CDR3 protein, CDR3 DNA. D genes are given only for firm matches. Expanded clones are given a class, and other clones once, few, many or no size at all.

>TRBJ2-5|.|.|TRBV25-1
CASSEWGKTASSGETQYF
TGTGCCAGCAGTGAATGGGGAAAAACAGCCAGCTCAGGCGAGACCCAGTACTTC
>TRBJ2-7|.|TRBD1|TRBV30
CAWNRGQGRDEQYF
TGTGCCTGGAACCGGGGACAGGGAAGGGACGAGCAGTACTTC
>TRBJ2-3|.|TRBD1|TRBV30
CAWGGQGGDTQYF
TGTGCCTGGGGTGGACAGGGCGGGGATACGCAGTATTTT
>TRBJ2-1|.|.|TRBV6-1
CASRASSYNEQFF
TGTGCCAGCAGGGCGAGCTCCTACAATGAGCAGTTCTTC
>TRBJ2-1|few|.|TRBV6-6
CASRSYNEQFF
TGTGCCAGCAGGTCATACAATGAGCAGTTCTTC
>TRBJ2-1|once|.|TRBV7-2
CASSLVAAYNEQFF
TGTGCCAGCAGCTTAGTGGCGGCCTACAATGAGCAGTTCTTC
>TRBJ2-5|.|.|TRBV2
CASSPGTETQYF
TGTGCCAGCAGTCCGGGAACAGAGACCCAGTACTTC
>TRBJ2-6|.|.|TRBV6-6
CASSSTSGANVLTF
TGTGCCAGCAGTTCCACCTCTGGGGCCAACGTCCTGACTTTC
>TRBJ2-1|.|TRBD2|TRBV7-2
CASSFLAGTIYNEQFF
TGTGCCAGCAGCTTCCTAGCGGGAACAATCTACAATGAGCAGTTCTTC
>TRBJ2-7|.|.|TRBV18
CASSPPTSYEQYF
TGTGCCAGCTCACCACCGACTTCATACGAGCAGTACTTC
>TRBJ1-1|.|.|TRBV6-5
CASSYSIWGTEAFF
TGTGCCAGCAGTTACTCGATCTGGGGCACTGAAGCTTTCTTT
>TRBJ2-5|.|.|TRBV30
CAWSVLRGSRGQETQYF
TGTGCCTGGAGTGTACTACGGGGGTCCAGAGGCCAAGAGACCCAGTACTTC
>TRBJ2-5|few|.|TRBV14
CASSQSLETQYF
TGTGCCAGCAGCCAATCATTAGAGACCCAGTACTTC
>TRBJ2-1|.|TRBD2|TRBV5-4
CASSFGDRVTSGSSYNEQFF
TGTGCCAGCAGCTTTGGGGACAGGGTAACTAGCGGGAGCTCCTACAATGAGCAGTTCTTC
>TRBJ2-3|few|.|TRBV29-1
CSVVSAGRTDTQYF
TGCAGCGTTGTATCGGCGGGACGCACAGATACGCAGTATTTT
>TRBJ2-1|once|TRBD2|TRBV5-4
CASSSGLAAYNEQFF
TGTGCCAGCAGCTCGGGACTAGCGGCCTACAATGAGCAGTTCTTC
>TRBJ2-7|.|TRBD1|TRBV29-1
CSVDSLGQGSYEQYF
TGCAGCGTTGATTCCCTGGGACAGGGGAGCTACGAGCAGTACTTC
>TRBJ2-3|few|.|TRBV30
CAWSVGGGDTQYF
TGTGCCTGGAGTGTGGGTGGCGGAGATACGCAGTATTTT